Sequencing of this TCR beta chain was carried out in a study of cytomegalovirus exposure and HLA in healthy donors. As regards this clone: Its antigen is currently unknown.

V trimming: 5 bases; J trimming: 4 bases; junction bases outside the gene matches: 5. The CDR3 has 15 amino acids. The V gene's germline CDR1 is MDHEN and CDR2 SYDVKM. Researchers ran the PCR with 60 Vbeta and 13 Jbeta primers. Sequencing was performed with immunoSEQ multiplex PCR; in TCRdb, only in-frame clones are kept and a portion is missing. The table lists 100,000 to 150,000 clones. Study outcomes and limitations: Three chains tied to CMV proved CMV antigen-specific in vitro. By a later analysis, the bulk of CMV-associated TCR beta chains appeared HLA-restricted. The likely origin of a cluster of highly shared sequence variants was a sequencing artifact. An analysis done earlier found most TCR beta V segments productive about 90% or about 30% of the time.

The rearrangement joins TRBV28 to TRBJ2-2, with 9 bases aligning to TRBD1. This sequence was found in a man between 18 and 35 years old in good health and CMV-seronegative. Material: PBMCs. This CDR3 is CASSQTGGITGELFF. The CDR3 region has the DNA TGTGCCAGCAGTCAAACAGGGGGCATCACCGGGGAGCTGTTTTTT.